These T cell receptor beta chains were read from a single sample in a study of CD8+ T cells in alopecia areata. Assay used: immunoSEQ multiplex PCR; TCRdb lists only in-frame clones, some missing. Of about 190,000 clones listed, roughly 60% are singletons. Sequencing used CD4+ T cells sorted from blood, obtained at week 24, from a patient treated with tofacitinib. The receptors derive from a human donor with alopecia areata. Both conserved end residues are part of each CDR3. D genes are given only for firm matches. The size field is filled for only some rows; it gives once, few, many or a size class.

v_call	clone_size	j_call	d_call	cdr3_aa	cdr3_nt
TRBV25-1	.	TRBJ2-2	.	CASSELTSTGELFF	TGTGCCAGCAGTGAATTAACAAGCACCGGGGAGCTGTTTTTT
TRBV6-5	.	TRBJ1-6	TRBD1	CASSYSSGTGDSPLHF	TGTGCCAGCAGTTACTCCTCCGGGACAGGGGATTCACCCCTCCACTTT
TRBV6-6	.	TRBJ2-2	.	CASSPSSRANTGELFF	TGTGCCAGCAGCCCCTCTTCCAGGGCGAACACCGGGGAGCTGTTTTTT
TRBV5-6	.	TRBJ2-1	TRBD1	CASSHTGQGEFF	TGTGCCAGCAGCCACACGGGACAGGGAGAGTTCTTC
TRBV4-1	few	TRBJ2-5	TRBD2	CASSQDLLAGDQSQYF	TGCGCCAGCAGCCAAGATCTACTAGCGGGGGACCAGTCCCAGTACTTC
TRBV30	few	TRBJ1-1	.	CAWSLQGNTEAFF	TGTGCCTGGAGTCTCCAGGGGAACACTGAAGCTTTCTTT
TRBV27	few	TRBJ1-4	TRBD1	CASSRQGREKLFF	TGTGCCAGCAGCAGACAGGGTCGGGAAAAACTGTTTTTT
TRBV5-1	.	TRBJ2-3	.	CASSYSGHGTDTQYF	TGCGCCAGCAGCTACAGCGGTCACGGTACAGATACGCAGTATTTT
TRBV11-2	.	TRBJ1-2	.	CASSFLGELGGYTF	TGTGCCAGCAGCTTTCTAGGGGAACTGGGTGGCTACACCTTC
TRBV5-1	.	TRBJ1-6	.	CASSLDVYNSPLHF	TGCGCCAGCAGCTTGGATGTCTATAATTCACCCCTCCACTTT
TRBV14	few	TRBJ2-7	.	CASSQEGSYSYEQYF	TGTGCCAGCAGCCAAGAGGGCAGCTACTCCTACGAGCAGTACTTC
TRBV6-5	.	TRBJ2-3	.	CASKVYGTDTQYF	TGTGCCAGCAAGGTGTATGGCACAGATACGCAGTATTTT
TRBV4-3	.	TRBJ2-5	.	CASSQDAGETQYF	TGCGCCAGCAGCCAAGATGCTGGAGAGACCCAGTACTTC
TRBV11-2	.	TRBJ2-7	TRBD1	CASSQTTGEAYEQYF	TGTGCCAGCAGCCAAACGACAGGGGAGGCCTACGAGCAGTACTTC
TRBV4-3	.	TRBJ2-7	.	CASSQFYPIRHEQYF	TGCGCCAGCAGCCAATTCTACCCAATTCGTCACGAGCAGTACTTC
TRBV29-1	.	TRBJ2-7	TRBD1	CSVTPQGYEQYF	TGCAGCGTCACTCCACAGGGGTACGAGCAGTACTTC
TRBV11-3	.	TRBJ2-5	TRBD2	CASSLDGGAEETQYF	TGTGCCAGCAGCTTAGACGGGGGGGCTGAAGAGACCCAGTACTTC
TRBV15	many	TRBJ1-1	.	CATSRDLGRATPEAFF	TGTGCCACCAGCAGAGATTTGGGCAGGGCCACCCCTGAAGCTTTCTTT
TRBV19	.	TRBJ1-2	.	CASSPGGLLGGGYTF	TGTGCCAGTAGTCCTGGAGGACTCCTGGGGGGTGGCTACACCTTC
TRBV5-1	once	TRBJ1-6	.	CASSLSDEGTYHF	TGCGCCAGCAGCTTATCAGATGAGGGGACATATCACTTT
TRBV29-1	once	TRBJ2-5	.	CSVEDWGPETQYF	TGCAGCGTTGAAGACTGGGGTCCGGAGACCCAGTACTTC
TRBV12-5	.	TRBJ2-6	.	CASSSGANVLTF	TGTGCTAGCTCCTCTGGGGCCAACGTCCTGACTTTC
TRBV9	.	TRBJ1-2	.	CASSVGGSGGYTF	TGTGCCAGCAGCGTAGGGGGAAGCGGTGGCTACACCTTC
TRBV30	.	TRBJ1-1	TRBD1	CAWSERQGVGRAFF	TGTGCCTGGAGTGAAAGACAGGGTGTTGGGCGAGCTTTCTTT
TRBV5-6	.	TRBJ2-7	.	CASSWRTVSYEQYF	TGTGCCAGCAGCTGGAGGACAGTCTCCTACGAGCAGTACTTC
TRBV25-1	.	TRBJ1-2	.	CASSDLQGRNGYTF	TGTGCCAGCAGTGACCTACAGGGTAGAAATGGCTACACCTTC
TRBV27	.	TRBJ1-2	.	CASSLTAGSNYGYTF	TGTGCCAGCAGTTTGACGGCAGGGAGTAACTATGGCTACACCTTC
TRBV30	few	TRBJ1-1	.	CAWSVLRGLNTEAFF	TGTGCCTGGAGTGTACTTCGGGGATTGAACACTGAAGCTTTCTTT
TRBV4-3	.	TRBJ1-1	.	CASSRVPGANTEAFF	TGCGCCAGCAGCCGGGTTCCGGGGGCGAACACTGAAGCTTTCTTT
TRBV9	.	TRBJ2-1	TRBD2	CASSVDPAGGLINEQFF	TGTGCCAGCAGCGTAGATCCAGCGGGGGGGCTCATCAATGAGCAGTTCTTC
TRBV6-6	many	TRBJ1-2	.	CASRGQRALDYGYTF	TGTGCCAGCAGGGGACAAAGGGCCTTGGACTATGGCTACACCTTC
TRBV29-1	.	TRBJ2-3	.	CSGWSTDTQYF	TGCAGCGGGTGGAGCACAGATACGCAGTATTTT
TRBV19	.	TRBJ1-2	TRBD1	CASSIRDRVYGYTF	TGTGCCAGTAGTATCCGGGACAGAGTCTATGGCTACACCTTC
TRBV13	.	TRBJ1-1	.	CASSSGHQRAFF	TGTGCCAGCAGCTCGGGACACCAGAGAGCTTTCTTT
TRBV14	.	TRBJ1-2	.	CASSPYQYDGYTF	TGTGCCAGCAGCCCCTATCAGTATGATGGCTACACCTTC